This TCR beta chain was captured by sequencing in a study of blood T cell repertoires in COVID-19 (dated by TCRdb to the early 2020s). Background on the whole study: Collaborator samples came from the United States, Italy and Spain and covered acute and convalescent phases of COVID-19. The material from the prospective study consisted of cDNA or gDNA derived from T cells, B-cell-depleted T cells, or PBMCs. Sample metadata almost always included a de-identified subject ID, COVID-19 status, age in years and sex. Samples came from the ongoing ImmuneRACE study (first 160 participants) plus 1,254 subjects from 6 global collaborators. The repertoires were released in a freely available public database intended as a resource for research on the immune response to SARS-CoV-2. Deeply sampled blood TCRbeta repertoires from subjects exposed to, actively infected with, or recovered from COVID-19 were included in the dataset. Where HLA class I and class II types were available, the types were taken from metadata supplied by the sample provider, not from assay-based typing. Overall study outcomes, separate from this receptor: The quantity of clinical and demographic metadata differed by source and by participant and was supplied without curation.

TCRbeta CDR3 regions were amplified from genomic DNA using the immunoSEQ Assay, a bias-controlled multiplex PCR. Under the source paper's analysis protocol: Nucleated cell counts per sample were estimated from amplification of reference gene primers within the assay. To quantify the absolute abundance of each unique TCRbeta CDR3 rearrangement, sequence reads were collapsed and filtered. Productive Simpson clonality was computed per sample as the square root of Simpson's diversity index over productive rearrangements. The clones in this table, taken by TCRdb from immuneACCESS, are in-frame only. Not every clone is retained; where verified, under half of the shortfall comes from an unresolved V gene, and the cause of the rest is unknown. V, J and clone size reflect that table, while D and trimming were determined from the DNA. The sample yields roughly 49,000 clones; more than 70% were counted once. The leading ten clones occupy 3.5% to 5% of the sample.

Concerning this clone: This receptor's antigen is unknown. Per-nucleotide qualities are absent, and no much larger clonotype sits a single base away.

CDR1 and CDR2, per the germline V gene (reference sequence), are MNHNY and SVGAGI. V ends up 6 bases short and J 1 base short, with an unmatched junction base count of 9. The CDR3 covers 16 residues, taking in both the cysteine and the phenylalanine. Only the CDR3 region is kept as DNA, spanning 48 bases read in frame from base 1. Each collaborating institution followed its own protocols to collect whole blood in K2EDTA tubes. Collaborator samples were shipped for TCRbeta analysis as frozen whole blood, isolated PBMCs, or DNA extracted from either sample type. Sequencing was done on a sample of peripheral blood. The chain is assembled from TRBV6-6 and TRBJ2-7; 10 junctional bases match TRBD1. The TCR was taken from an elderly man with active COVID-19. The nucleotides read TGTGCCAGCAGCTCGACAGGGGGCGCAGGGTCCTACGAGCAGTACTTC. Its protein reads: CASSSTGGAGSYEQYF.